This T cell receptor (beta chain) was sequenced for a study of response to subunit inactivated influenza vaccine. Whole-study results and caveats: That few new T cells are recruited by each seasonal influenza vaccination was the authors' suggestion.

TCRdb reprocessed the RT-PCR reads with MiXCR, giving one entry per CDR3 protein. The table records around 530,000 distinct CDR3 sequences, 10% to 15% of them present only once. In this sample, this clonotype turned up a few times. Its target is unknown. The CDR3 has 15 amino acids. Trimming removed 4 bases at V and 3 bases at J, with 16 bases between. Germline values: CDR1 MGHRA, CDR2 YSYEKL. The chain couples TRBV4-1 to TRBJ2-7, with a weak D call TRBD1 (6 bases). This sequence was found in a man in his forties or fifties who received an inactivated influenza vaccine. The source material was PBMCs from blood, sampled on the day of vaccination. For the CDR3, the DNA is TGCGCCAGCAGCCTCCCGGGACAAACTAACTACGAGCAGTACTTC. It encodes CASSLPGQTNYEQYF.